This T cell receptor beta chain was recorded in a study of blood T cell repertoires in COVID-19. This CDR3 has 15 residues. Trimming took 4 bases from V and 3 from J; bases not matched to a gene: 6. The germline CDR1 and CDR2 sequences are KGHSH and LQKENI. Sequencing was performed with immunoSEQ multiplex PCR; in TCRdb, only in-frame clones are kept and a portion is missing. The top ten hold around 9.9% of the sample, which has tens of thousands of clones, approximately 84% seen once. The receptor's source is a man aged 60 to 69 with COVID-19, enrolled during active disease. The J gene is TRBJ1-2, the V gene TRBV18; 9 bases align to TRBD1. The sequencing input was peripheral blood. The CDR3 loop is CASSHGQGPDYGYTF. CDR3 DNA: TGTGCCAGCTCACACGGACAGGGGCCCGACTATGGCTACACCTTC.